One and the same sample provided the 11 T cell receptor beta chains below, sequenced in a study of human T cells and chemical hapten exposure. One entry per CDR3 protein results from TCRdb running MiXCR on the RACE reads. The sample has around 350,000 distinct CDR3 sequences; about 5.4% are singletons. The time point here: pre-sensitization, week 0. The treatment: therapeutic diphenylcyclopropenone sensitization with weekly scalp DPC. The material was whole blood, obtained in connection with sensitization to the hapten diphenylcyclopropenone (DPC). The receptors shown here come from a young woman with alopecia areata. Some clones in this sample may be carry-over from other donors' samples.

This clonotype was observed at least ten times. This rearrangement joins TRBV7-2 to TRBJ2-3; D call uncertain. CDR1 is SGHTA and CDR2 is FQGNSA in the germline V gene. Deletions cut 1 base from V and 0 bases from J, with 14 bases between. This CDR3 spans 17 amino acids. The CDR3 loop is CASSLVSAVLSTDTQYF. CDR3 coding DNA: TGTGCCAGCAGCTTAGTTTCCGCTGTGTTAAGCACAGATACGCAGTATTTT.

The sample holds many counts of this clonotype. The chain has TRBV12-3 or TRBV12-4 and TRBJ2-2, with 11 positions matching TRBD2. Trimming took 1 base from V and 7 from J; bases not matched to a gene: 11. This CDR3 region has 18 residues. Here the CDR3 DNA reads TGTGCCAGCAGTTTAGATCCTAGCGGGGGGACGCATGGCGGGGAGCTGTTTTTT. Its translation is CASSLDPSGGTHGGELFF.

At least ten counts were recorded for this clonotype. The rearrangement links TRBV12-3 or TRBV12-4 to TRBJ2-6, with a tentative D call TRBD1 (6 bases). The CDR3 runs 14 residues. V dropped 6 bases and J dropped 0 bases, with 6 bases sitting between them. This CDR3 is CASRDSSGANVLTF. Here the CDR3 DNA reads TGTGCCAGCAGGGACAGCTCTGGGGCCAACGTCCTGACTTTC.

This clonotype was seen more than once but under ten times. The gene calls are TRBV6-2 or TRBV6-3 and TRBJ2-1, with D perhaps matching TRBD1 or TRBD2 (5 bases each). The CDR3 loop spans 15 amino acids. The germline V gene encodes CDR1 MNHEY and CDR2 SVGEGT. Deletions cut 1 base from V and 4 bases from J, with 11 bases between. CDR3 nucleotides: TGTGCCAGCAGTTACTGGGGGTTGGGATACAATGAGCAGTTCTTC. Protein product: CASSYWGLGYNEQFF.

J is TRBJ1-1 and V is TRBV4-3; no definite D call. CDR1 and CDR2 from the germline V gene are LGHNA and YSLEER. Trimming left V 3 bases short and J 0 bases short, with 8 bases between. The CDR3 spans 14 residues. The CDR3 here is CASSHPTLNTEAFF. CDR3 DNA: TGCGCCAGCAGCCACCCGACGCTGAACACTGAAGCTTTCTTT.

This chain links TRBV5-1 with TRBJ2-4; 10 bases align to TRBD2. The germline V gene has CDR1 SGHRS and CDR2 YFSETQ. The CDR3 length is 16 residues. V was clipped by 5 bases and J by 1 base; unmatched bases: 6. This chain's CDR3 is CASSFSGGNAKNIQYF. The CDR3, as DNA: TGCGCCAGCAGTTTTAGCGGGGGGAACGCCAAAAACATTCAGTACTTC.

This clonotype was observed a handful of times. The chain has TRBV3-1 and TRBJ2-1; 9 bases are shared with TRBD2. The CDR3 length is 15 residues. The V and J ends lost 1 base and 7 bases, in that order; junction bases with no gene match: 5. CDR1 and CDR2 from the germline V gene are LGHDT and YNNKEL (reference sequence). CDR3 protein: CASSQVAGAWNEQFF. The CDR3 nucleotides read TGTGCCAGCAGCCAAGTAGCGGGGGCCTGGAATGAGCAGTTCTTC.

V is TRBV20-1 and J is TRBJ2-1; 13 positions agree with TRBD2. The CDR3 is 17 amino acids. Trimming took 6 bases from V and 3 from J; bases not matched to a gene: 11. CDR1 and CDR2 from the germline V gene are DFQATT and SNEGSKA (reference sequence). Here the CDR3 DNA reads TGCAGTGCCCTTCCCGTGACTAGCGGGGGGCACTACAATGAGCAGTTCTTC. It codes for CSALPVTSGGHYNEQFF.

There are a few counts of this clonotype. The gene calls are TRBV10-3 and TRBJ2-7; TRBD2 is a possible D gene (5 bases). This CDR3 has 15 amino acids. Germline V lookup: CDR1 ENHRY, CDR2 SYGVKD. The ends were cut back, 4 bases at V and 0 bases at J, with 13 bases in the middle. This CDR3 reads CAISVSEDFSYEQYF. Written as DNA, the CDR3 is TGTGCCATCAGTGTTTCGGAGGACTTCTCCTACGAGCAGTACTTC.

The CDR3 DNA sequence: TGTGCCAGCAGCGTAGAAACTAGCGGGGGGGACGCGTATACGCAGTATTTT. This translates into CASSVETSGGDAYTQYF. The V call is TRBV9, the J call TRBJ2-3, with TRBD2 identical over 13 bases. From germline, CDR1 is SGDLS and CDR2 YYNGEE. The CDR3 spans 17 residues. Unmatched junction bases numbered 8, after V lost 0 bases and J lost 7 bases.

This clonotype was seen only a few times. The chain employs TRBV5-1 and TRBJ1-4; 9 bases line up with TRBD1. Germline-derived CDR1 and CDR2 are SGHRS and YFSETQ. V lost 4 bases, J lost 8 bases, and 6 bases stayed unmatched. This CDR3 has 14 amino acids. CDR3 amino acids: CASSAGTGREKLFF. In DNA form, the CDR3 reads TGCGCCAGCAGCGCTGGGACAGGGAGGGAAAAACTGTTTTTT.